A selection of T cell receptor beta chains follows, all from one sample in a study of naive and memory T cell subsets. Each CDR3 protein gets one entry after TCRdb re-called the UMI-ligation and nested PCR reads with MiXCR. The profile covers approximately 150,000 distinct CDR3 sequences, with under 25% appearing a single time and 0.085% to 0.11% taken by the ten largest. Sequencing was done on a sample of naive CD4+ T cells from blood. These receptors all come from a human donor in good health. CDR3s include the opening cysteine and the closing phenylalanine or tryptophan. The D gene is left open where the match is weak. Clone size is not always given. Where it is, it says once, few, many or a class for expanded clones.

D	size	J	V	CDR3	DNA
.	few	TRBJ2-3	TRBV27	CASSLEGRMGTDTQYF	TGTGCCAGCAGTTTAGAGGGACGAATGGGCACAGATACGCAGTATTTT
.	.	TRBJ1-2	TRBV18	CASSPNNLYGYTF	TGTGCCAGCTCACCGAATAATCTCTATGGCTACACCTTC
TRBD2	few	TRBJ2-1	TRBV20-1	CSATPGLAGPPSYNEQFF	TGCAGTGCTACTCCGGGACTAGCGGGACCACCCTCCTACAATGAGCAGTTCTTC
TRBD2	few	TRBJ2-7	TRBV3-1	CASSQDLSSGIHEQYF	TGTGCCAGCAGCCAAGATCTGAGTAGCGGGATACACGAGCAGTACTTC
.	few	TRBJ2-7	TRBV30	CAWSDHSTYEQYF	TGTGCCTGGAGTGATCACAGCACCTACGAGCAGTACTTC
.	.	TRBJ1-4	TRBV9	CASSVAPGLIGEKLFF	TGTGCCAGCAGCGTAGCTCCGGGATTGATCGGTGAAAAACTGTTTTTT
.	.	TRBJ2-1	TRBV12-3/TRBV12-4	CASSPPTSNEQFF	TGTGCCAGCAGTCCCCCTACTAGCAATGAGCAGTTCTTC
.	.	TRBJ2-1	TRBV20-1	CSAGATGEQFF	TGCAGTGCTGGGGCCACGGGAGAGCAGTTCTTC
TRBD2	.	TRBJ2-4	TRBV5-5	CASSLGGSGPFLAKNIQYF	TGTGCCAGCAGCTTGGGCGGTAGCGGGCCCTTTCTAGCCAAAAACATTCAGTACTTC
.	few	TRBJ2-5	TRBV7-2	CASSTAGFGETQYF	TGTGCCAGCAGCACAGCCGGGTTTGGAGAGACCCAGTACTTC
TRBD2	many	TRBJ2-5	TRBV20-1	CSAPTSGQETQYF	TGCAGTGCACCAACTAGCGGCCAAGAGACCCAGTACTTC
.	few	TRBJ1-1	TRBV15	CATSRADGSTEAFF	TGTGCCACCAGCAGAGCGGACGGGTCCACTGAAGCTTTCTTT
.	few	TRBJ1-5	TRBV5-4	CASSLMGANQPQHF	TGTGCCAGCAGCTTGATGGGCGCCAATCAGCCCCAGCATTTT
TRBD2	.	TRBJ2-7	TRBV6-2/TRBV6-3	CASSYGGRKSYEQYF	TGTGCCAGCAGTTACGGCGGGAGGAAATCCTACGAGCAGTACTTC
.	.	TRBJ1-1	TRBV12-3/TRBV12-4	CASSLQGIGAFF	TGTGCCAGCAGTCTGCAGGGGATTGGGGCTTTCTTT
TRBD2	many	TRBJ2-1	TRBV20-1	CSASGTSGYNEQFF	TGCAGTGCTAGTGGGACTAGCGGCTACAATGAGCAGTTCTTC
.	.	TRBJ2-2	TRBV24-1	CATSDSLGPPNTGELFF	TGTGCCACCAGTGACTCCCTAGGTCCCCCGAACACCGGGGAGCTGTTTTTT
.	few	TRBJ1-5	TRBV20-1	CSVKGERIDNQPQHF	TGCAGTGTTAAGGGGGAGCGGATCGATAATCAGCCCCAGCATTTT
.	.	TRBJ1-1	TRBV15	CATSTTSNTEAFF	TGTGCCACCAGCACAACGTCTAACACTGAAGCTTTCTTT
TRBD2	few	TRBJ2-3	TRBV5-4	CASSWTSQTDTQYF	TGTGCCAGCAGCTGGACTAGCCAGACAGATACGCAGTATTTT
TRBD1	many	TRBJ2-7	TRBV15	CATSRRDRVSEQYF	TGTGCCACCAGCCGCCGGGACAGGGTCAGCGAGCAGTACTTC
TRBD1	few	TRBJ1-2	TRBV6-5	CASTRQGISDGYTF	TGTGCCAGCACCCGACAGGGGATCAGTGATGGCTACACCTTC
.	few	TRBJ2-6	TRBV6-5	CASTPGTYSGANVLTF	TGTGCCAGCACCCCTGGGACGTACTCTGGGGCCAACGTCCTGACTTTC
.	few	TRBJ2-4	TRBV23-1	CASSHMGKNIQYF	TGCGCCAGCAGTCACATGGGCAAAAACATTCAGTACTTC
TRBD1	few	TRBJ2-1	TRBV25-1	CASSLLGQGRNEQFF	TGTGCCAGCAGTCTCTTGGGACAGGGGCGAAATGAGCAGTTCTTC
.	.	TRBJ2-1	TRBV6-2/TRBV6-3	CASKTSFNEQFF	TGTGCCAGCAAAACTAGCTTCAATGAGCAGTTCTTC
.	once	TRBJ1-2	TRBV7-8	CASSPRSIRGRGYTF	TGTGCCAGCAGCCCAAGGAGTATTCGGGGAAGGGGCTACACCTTC
TRBD1	.	TRBJ1-2	TRBV30	CAWSTETGTWGYTF	TGTGCCTGGAGTACGGAGACAGGGACTTGGGGCTACACCTTC
.	.	TRBJ2-4	TRBV12-3/TRBV12-4	CASKEGRQKNIQYF	TGTGCCAGCAAGGAGGGGAGACAGAAAAACATTCAGTACTTC
TRBD2	.	TRBJ2-2	TRBV7-2	CASESGRNTGELFF	TGTGCCAGCGAGAGCGGGAGGAACACCGGGGAGCTGTTTTTT
TRBD2	many	TRBJ2-1	TRBV12-3/TRBV12-4	CASSLRTSGYNEQFF	TGTGCCAGCAGCCTTCGGACTAGCGGCTACAATGAGCAGTTCTTC
.	few	TRBJ2-7	TRBV28	CASSRTPLGWSYEQYF	TGTGCCAGCAGTAGGACTCCCCTGGGGTGGTCCTACGAGCAGTACTTC
.	.	TRBJ1-3	TRBV25-1	CASGVGVSGNTIYF	TGTGCCAGCGGGGTCGGGGTCTCTGGAAACACCATATATTTT
TRBD2	.	TRBJ2-1	TRBV19	CASRVAGGDEQFF	TGTGCCAGTAGGGTAGCGGGAGGCGATGAGCAGTTCTTC
.	few	TRBJ1-1	TRBV6-5	CASSYRQGRMNTEAFF	TGTGCCAGCAGTTATAGGCAGGGGAGGATGAACACTGAAGCTTTCTTT
TRBD1	.	TRBJ1-1	TRBV7-2	CASSPRPRGPAFF	TGTGCCAGCAGCCCCAGGCCCAGGGGGCCGGCTTTCTTT
TRBD2	.	TRBJ2-3	TRBV11-1	CASSLTGGSEDTQYF	TGTGCCAGCAGCTTGACGGGAGGTAGTGAAGATACGCAGTATTTT
TRBD2	.	TRBJ2-7	TRBV11-2	CASSRGLAGSYEQYF	TGTGCCAGCAGCAGGGGACTAGCGGGTTCCTACGAGCAGTACTTC
TRBD2	.	TRBJ2-7	TRBV20-1	CSARDSLAGTIEQYF	TGCAGTGCTAGGGACTCCCTAGCGGGAACGATCGAGCAGTACTTC
.	few	TRBJ1-1	TRBV4-3	CASSPGREVNTEAFF	TGCGCCAGCAGCCCGGGGAGGGAGGTGAACACTGAAGCTTTCTTT
.	many	TRBJ2-5	TRBV6-6	CATQIPLHSETQYF	TGTGCCACGCAAATTCCGTTGCATTCAGAGACCCAGTACTTC
.	few	TRBJ1-4	TRBV7-2	CASSLEPATNEKLFF	TGTGCCAGCAGCTTAGAGCCAGCAACTAATGAAAAACTGTTTTTT
.	few	TRBJ1-1	TRBV6-5	CASSYGSANTEAFF	TGTGCCAGCAGTTACGGGTCGGCGAACACTGAAGCTTTCTTT
.	.	TRBJ2-5	TRBV5-6	CASSWGETQYF	TGTGCCAGCAGCTGGGGGGAGACCCAGTACTTC
TRBD2	few	TRBJ2-3	TRBV19	CASRKGAGVVTDTQYF	TGTGCCAGTAGAAAAGGGGCGGGAGTGGTGACAGATACGCAGTATTTT
.	.	TRBJ2-5	TRBV29-1	CSVRLRAVQETQYF	TGCAGCGTCCGATTGAGGGCGGTCCAAGAGACCCAGTACTTC
TRBD1	few	TRBJ2-7	TRBV5-1	CASSLGPQGVYEQYF	TGCGCCAGCAGCTTGGGTCCTCAGGGGGTCTACGAGCAGTACTTC
.	few	TRBJ1-6	TRBV4-1	CASSQFLMVGGYNSPLHF	TGCGCCAGCAGCCAATTCTTGATGGTCGGGGGGTATAATTCACCCCTCCACTTT
TRBD1	few	TRBJ1-5	TRBV6-1	CASKQGSQPQHF	TGTGCCAGCAAACAGGGGAGTCAGCCCCAGCATTTT
TRBD1	.	TRBJ2-7	TRBV12-3/TRBV12-4	CASKRQGAAYEQYF	TGTGCCAGCAAAAGACAGGGGGCCGCCTACGAGCAGTACTTC
.	.	TRBJ1-1	TRBV28	CASSYGTKEAFF	TGTGCCAGCAGTTACGGGACCAAGGAAGCTTTCTTT
.	few	TRBJ2-4	TRBV20-1	CSARVAGSSKNIQYF	TGCAGTGCTAGAGTTGCCGGGAGTTCCAAAAACATTCAGTACTTC
TRBD1	few	TRBJ2-3	TRBV12-3/TRBV12-4	CASSGGQGMGTDTQYF	TGTGCCAGCAGTGGGGGACAGGGGATGGGCACAGATACGCAGTATTTT
TRBD2	few	TRBJ2-7	TRBV20-1	CSAAGLAGVTSSYEQYF	TGCAGTGCTGCGGGACTAGCGGGGGTCACAAGCTCCTACGAGCAGTACTTC
TRBD1	.	TRBJ2-7	TRBV25-1	CASSEWGTANTYEQYF	TGTGCCAGCAGTGAATGGGGGACAGCGAACACCTACGAGCAGTACTTC
.	.	TRBJ2-1	TRBV29-1	CSVERQSSYNEQFF	TGCAGCGTTGAGAGGCAGAGCTCCTACAATGAGCAGTTCTTC
.	few	TRBJ1-5	TRBV10-3	CAISEGLTVNQPQHF	TGTGCCATCAGTGAGGGGTTAACAGTCAATCAGCCCCAGCATTTT
.	.	TRBJ2-6	TRBV6-6	CASSYSGGSGANVLTF	TGTGCCAGCAGTTACTCGGGGGGATCCGGGGCCAACGTCCTGACTTTC
.	few	TRBJ2-7	TRBV20-1	CSARSHEQYF	TGCAGTGCTAGATCTCACGAGCAGTACTTC
.	few	TRBJ2-1	TRBV4-1	CASSQEVRGNEQFF	TGCGCCAGCAGCCAAGAGGTCCGGGGCAATGAGCAGTTCTTC